Reported below is one TCR beta chain. This entry belongs to a study of cytomegalovirus exposure and HLA in healthy donors. PCR was performed using 60 Vbeta and 13 Jbeta primers. TCRdb's copy holds only in-frame clones and misses some; the assay was immunoSEQ multiplex PCR. Of some 180,000 clones listed, more than 60% were seen once; the top ten hold approximately 1.3%. The sample taken for sequencing was PBMCs. The TCR was taken from a man aged 18 to 29 in good health and CMV-seronegative.

The CDR3 loop is CATRTSGVTYNEQFF. In DNA form, the CDR3 reads TGTGCCACCAGGACTAGCGGGGTAACCTACAATGAGCAGTTCTTC. The chain joins TRBV6-1 to TRBJ2-1; the match to TRBD2 covers 12 bases. The V gene's germline CDR1 is MNHNS and CDR2 SASEGT. This CDR3 comprises 15 residues. Trimming took 10 bases from V and 2 from J; bases not matched to a gene: 6.